The present entry profiles one T cell receptor beta chain with its context. Its recognized antigen is unknown. No qualities accompany the bases; no much larger clone lies one base away. Synthesis of TCR cDNA relied on 5'RACE template switching, a step that introduced a universal primer site along with unique molecular identifiers. Priming for cDNA synthesis came from both the TCR alpha and TCR beta constant segments. Library amplification involved two PCR steps, and the second step added sample barcodes and sequencing adapters. Sequencing of the libraries was done on either Illumina HiSeq 2500 (2x100 bp) or NovaSeq (2x150 bp). For the original study's pipeline: Reads were demultiplexed and collapsed into UMI consensus sequences with MIGEC, and V(D)J alignment was performed with MiXCR. Using edgeR on replicate PBMC samples, clonotypes were called vaccine-responding if FDR was below 0.01 and the log2 fold change was above 5 up to day 15. CD4 or CD8 identity was assigned to each bulk clonotype according to whether the clonotype was present at higher abundance in the sequenced CD4 repertoire or the sequenced CD8 repertoire. Through fastp at Q25 and MiXCR, TCRdb rebuilt clones from the public reads, retaining in-frame beta chains. One record per CDR3 amino acid sequence lists the most common genes and DNA. TCRdb assigned the V and J calls; the authors' analysis was not used. This sample has 500,000 to 650,000 distinct CDR3 sequences in its table, and about 12% of those were observed once. The top ten clones comprise under 15% of the sample.

The CDR3 runs 13 amino acids, cysteine and phenylalanine included. The DNA shown is the 39-base CDR3, in frame from base 1. From V the trimming removes 7 bases and from J it removes 2 bases, while the gene matches leave 5 bases of the junction unaccounted for. The germline V gene gives CDR1 as SGHRS and CDR2 as YFSETQ. The treatment or condition label for this specimen denotes: live attenuated yellow fever vaccine strain. At every blood-draw timepoint, two biological replicates of bulk PBMCs were collected. PBMCs were isolated from peripheral blood using a standard Ficoll-Paque protocol. TriZol was used to extract RNA from bulk PBMCs, from CD4 and CD8 fractions, and from dextramer-positive and dextramer-negative fractions. These data originate in a study of T cells after yellow fever vaccination (dated by TCRdb to about 2019). Concerning the study at large: Libraries from fractions with low cell numbers were prepared with the SMART-Seq v4 Ultra Low Input RNA kit. Blood was collected at multiple timepoints before and after primary and secondary immunization, and bulk PBMC replicates and cell subsets were isolated. To follow T-cell clones before and after both primary and booster YFV17D yellow fever vaccination, bulk TCR alpha and beta repertoires underwent longitudinal sequencing. Two healthy male donors made up the cohort, one aged 18 to 30 years and the other aged 30 to 40 years.

Findings and caveats that apply to the study as a whole: A small fraction of clonotypes showed up in both the CD4 and CD8 compartments, probably as a result of convergent recombination. Computational filtering was required because FACS-sorted repertoires could contain abundant contaminating clonotypes from the bulk population. Most clones expanded after primary vaccination were re-detected after the booster (almost 98% of CD4 and roughly 87% of CD8), suggesting broad memory maintenance. Because only two donors were included in the study, the extent to which the findings can be generalized is limited. Compared with the primary T-cell response, the secondary T-cell response was faster but weaker, reaching its peak on day 5 rather than on day 15.

The chain is assembled from TRBV5-1 and TRBJ2-5, and 7 bases in between align with TRBD2. The sequencing here drew on PBMCs, taken on the day of the yellow fever booster vaccination. This receptor was identified in a man younger than 40 who received the YFV17D yellow fever vaccine. This receptor has the CDR3 CASGRRGQETQYF. The nucleotide sequence reads as follows: TGCGCCAGCGGACGGCGGGGGCAAGAGACCCAGTACTTC.